The sequence of this T cell receptor beta chain was determined in a study of technical replicates of blood from a few donors. V was cut by 4 bases and J by 7 bases, with 14 bases left in between. The CDR3 has 13 amino acids. Germline values: CDR1 SGHDT, CDR2 YYEEEE. Profiling relied on immunoSEQ multiplex PCR, and the TCRdb table lists in-frame clones only, not all of them. The table includes approximately 51,000 clones, 80% to 95% detected once. The TCR originated in a human donor in good health. Some clones in this sample may be carry-over from other donors' samples. V is TRBV5-6 and J is TRBJ1-2; D remains unclear. The sample comprised PBMCs. The CDR3 reads CASSPTGGGGYTF. The CDR3 DNA follows: TGTGCCAGCAGCCCTACCGGTGGAGGTGGCTACACCTTC.